This T cell receptor (beta chain) appears in the sequencing data of a study of spatial heterogeneity in lung cancer. As for the study in general: Each unique TCR and UMI combination was seen more than ten times on average in raw reads.

On this clonotype itself: Its antigen remains unknown.

Study-wide points: Resection saw ubiquitous expanded tumor TCRs appear in blood more than follow-up did.

As to time point: sample taken at primary tumor resection. Unsorted whole RNA from tumor, nontumor lung or frozen PBMC underwent sequencing. V lost 3 bases and J lost 2, with 11 bases in between. The CDR3 extends over 14 amino acids. CDR1 and CDR2 from the germline V gene are SGDLS and YYNGEE. TCRdb re-analysed the 5' RACE reads in MiXCR, keeping a single row per CDR3 protein. The table lists about 45,000 distinct CDR3 sequences, about an eighth of them singletons. The specimen comprised PBMCs, sampled at surgery. The source of this sequence is a female donor with early-stage non-small cell lung cancer. The chain employs TRBV9 and TRBJ1-1; TRBD1 might be the D (6 bases). As DNA, the CDR3 is TGTGCCAGCAGCGCGACAGGACCCAACACTGAAGCTTTCTTT. It is translated as CASSATGPNTEAFF.